What follows are 19 T cell receptor beta chains derived from one specimen sequenced in a study of blood T cell repertoires in COVID-19. Sequenced by immunoSEQ multiplex PCR; TCRdb stores in-frame clones only, minus some. The table has just under 55,000 clones, roughly 80% seen once; the top ten hold about 2%. Sequences were obtained from peripheral blood. Receptors originate from a woman aged 60-75 years with acute or convalescent COVID-19.

For the CDR3, the DNA is TGCAGTGCTAGTTTCGGCAGGGGATCACCCCTCCACTTT. Its translation is CSASFGRGSPLHF. The genes are TRBV20-1 and TRBJ1-6; TRBD1 is a possible D gene (6 bases). The length of the CDR3 is 13 residues. Looked up from germline, CDR1 is DFQATT and CDR2 is SNEGSKA (reference sequence). Between the trimmed V and J ends, which lost 3 bases and 10 bases, there was a span of 13 bases.

The chain couples TRBV7-2 to TRBJ2-1, with D unclear. The CDR3 consists of 11 residues. The ends were cut back, 3 bases at V and 13 bases at J, with 10 bases in the middle. In germline, CDR1 is SGHTA, CDR2 FQGNSA. The CDR3 coding sequence is TGTGCCAGCAGCTTTTCCCAGATACAGTTCTTC. It codes for CASSFSQIQFF.

The chain joins TRBV6-5 to TRBJ2-5; TRBD1 matches 10 bases. The CDR3 runs to 15 residues. Unmatched junction bases numbered 8, after V lost 5 bases and J lost 5 bases. In germline, CDR1 is MNHEY, CDR2 SVGAGI. CDR3 coding DNA: TGTGCCAGCAGTCCCGGGACAGGGGATCGTGAGACCCAGTACTTC. It is translated as CASSPGTGDRETQYF.

V and J are TRBV6-1 and TRBJ2-5; maybe TRBD2 (6 bases). Germline CDR1 is MNHNS and CDR2 is SASEGT. CDR3 length: 13 residues. V dropped 2 bases and J dropped 7 bases, with 11 bases sitting between them. The CDR3 is CASSERAGATQYF. The CDR3 nucleotides read TGTGCCAGCAGTGAACGAGCGGGTGCGACCCAGTACTTC.

V usage is TRBV12-5 and J usage is TRBJ1-1; 9 bases match TRBD1. The V gene end was trimmed by 6 bases and the J gene end by 8 bases; junction bases not matched to a gene: 7. Germline CDR1 reads LGHNT; CDR2 reads FRNRAP. This CDR3 comprises 13 residues. In DNA, the CDR3 is TGTGCTAGTGGGAGGGGGACAGGGACAGAAGCTTTCTTT. The encoded protein is CASGRGTGTEAFF.

The rearrangement joins TRBV7-9 to TRBJ2-1; 9 bases match TRBD2. Germline V CDR1 and CDR2: SEHNR, FQNEAQ (reference sequence). The junction had 4 bases not matched to a gene; V was cut back by 5 bases and J by 2 bases. CDR3 length: 15 amino acids. The CDR3 reads CASSRGGGAYNEQFF. CDR3 coding DNA: TGTGCCAGCAGCCGTGGCGGGGGGGCCTACAATGAGCAGTTCTTC.

The gene calls are TRBV7-6 and TRBJ2-2, with a weak D call TRBD1 (5 bases). Deletions cut 3 bases from V and 1 base from J, with 9 bases between. Germline V gives CDR1 SGHVS, CDR2 FNYEAQ. This CDR3 region has 15 residues. This CDR3 is CASSFAGLNTGELFF. The DNA for the CDR3 is TGTGCCAGCAGCTTCGCAGGGTTGAACACCGGGGAGCTGTTTTTT.

The chain joins TRBV24-1 to TRBJ2-1, with D possibly matching TRBD2 (5 bases). The CDR3 runs to 16 residues. Trimming pared 2 bases from V and 7 bases from J, leaving 17 bases between. CDR1 and CDR2 (germline): KGHDR, SFDVKD. The DNA of the CDR3 is TGTGCCACCAGTGATTCTGGCGGGTCCGGCGGGAATGAGCAGTTCTTC. This codes for CATSDSGGSGGNEQFF.

The table lists this clone with a few counts. The genes are TRBV7-9 and TRBJ1-3; D is uncertain. Trimming pared 6 bases from V and 0 bases from J, leaving 9 bases between. The CDR3 extends over 14 amino acids. Germline V gene lookup returns CDR1 SEHNR and CDR2 FQNEAQ (reference sequence). This chain's CDR3 is CASRPTSSGNTIYF. The CDR3 region has the DNA TGTGCCAGCAGACCAACAAGCTCTGGAAACACCATATATTTT.

This clone was counted a few times. The chain uses TRBV19 and TRBJ2-7; TRBD1 matches at 7 bases. The junction had 3 bases not matched to a gene; V was cut back by 1 base and J by 0 bases. Germline V CDR1 and CDR2: LNHDA, SQIVND (reference sequence). This CDR3 spans 15 amino acids. The CDR3 protein is CASSIAQGSSYEQYF. The CDR3 DNA sequence: TGTGCCAGTAGTATAGCACAGGGGAGCTCCTACGAGCAGTACTTC.

The chain employs TRBV7-9 and TRBJ1-2; no definite D call. Deletions cut 2 bases from V and 4 bases from J, with 17 bases between. This CDR3 has 16 amino acids. CDR1 is SEHNR and CDR2 is FQNEAQ in the germline V gene (reference sequence). CDR3 nucleotides: TGTGCCAGCAGCTTATCTGGCGGGAAAACCCTCTATGGCTACACCTTC. Its protein is CASSLSGGKTLYGYTF.

V is TRBV28 and J is TRBJ2-4; D unresolved. The V end lost 5 bases, the J end lost 0 bases, and 8 bases lay between the germline ends. The V gene's germline CDR1 is MDHEN and CDR2 SYDVKM. CDR3 length equals 14 residues. The CDR3 sequence is CASSPRLAKNIQYF. The CDR3 DNA reads as TGTGCCAGCAGTCCCCGGTTAGCCAAAAACATTCAGTACTTC.

A single count supports this clone. V and J are TRBV12-3 or TRBV12-4 and TRBJ1-4; 9 nucleotides line up with TRBD1. V lost 6 bases, J lost 6 bases, and 2 bases stayed unmatched. This CDR3 is built from 13 residues. CDR3 sequence reads: CASRGQGHEKLFF. As DNA, the CDR3 is TGTGCCAGCAGGGGACAGGGCCATGAAAAACTGTTTTTT.

This clone was recorded only once. The V call is TRBV2, the J call TRBJ1-2; D might be TRBD1 (5 bases). The V end was cut by 6 bases, the J end by 0 bases, with 8 bases between. Germline values: CDR1 SNHLY, CDR2 FYNNEI. CDR3 length: 13 residues. The CDR3 sequence is CASRTAANYGYTF. CDR3 DNA sequence: TGTGCCAGCAGGACAGCAGCTAACTATGGCTACACCTTC.

This clone was found once. V and J are TRBV5-8 and TRBJ1-2; the D is unclear. Germline CDR1 reads SGHTS; CDR2 reads YDEGEE. V was trimmed by 6 bases and J by 2 bases, leaving 17 bases between them. The length of the CDR3 is 15 residues. The CDR3 nucleotides read TGTGCCAGCATCCGAAGCCCCCTCGGGAACTATGGCTACACCTTC. It translates to CASIRSPLGNYGYTF.

The chain links TRBV28 to TRBJ1-2; 7 bases agree with TRBD1. The trim removed 7 bases at V and 3 bases at J, leaving 2 bases unmatched. This CDR3 spans 12 amino acids. Germline V gene data show CDR1 as MDHEN and CDR2 as SYDVKM. CDR3 in amino acids: CASNTGDYGYTF. The CDR3 DNA follows: TGTGCCAGCAACACAGGGGACTATGGCTACACCTTC.

The chain employs TRBV3-1 (or the pseudogene TRBV3-2) and TRBJ2-7; 11 bases agree with TRBD2. Germline V gene lookup returns CDR1 LGHDT and CDR2 YNNKEL (reference sequence). The CDR3 consists of 17 residues. Trimming at V came to 1 base and at J to 1 base, leaving 6 bases not matched to a gene. The CDR3 DNA reads as TGTGCCAGCAGCCAAGTAGGGGGACTAGCGGATTCCTACGAGCAGTACTTC. Its protein is CASSQVGGLADSYEQYF.

The V call is TRBV29-1, the J call TRBJ1-1, with TRBD1 as a possible D gene (6 bases). The V gene lost 0 bases and the J gene lost 4 bases, with 9 bases spanning the gap. The CDR3 is 13 residues long. CDR1 and CDR2 from the germline V gene are SQVTM and ANQGSEA. The DNA of the CDR3 is TGCAGCGTTGAAGAGGGCAGGGGCACTGAAGCTTTCTTT. This sequence encodes CSVEEGRGTEAFF.

V usage is TRBV28 and J usage is TRBJ1-1; 7 nucleotides align to TRBD1. This CDR3 region has 15 residues. Germline CDR1 reads MDHEN; CDR2 reads SYDVKM. J lost 9 bases, V lost 6 bases, and 16 bases had no gene match. Written as DNA, the CDR3 is TGTGCCAGCAGCCAGGGGGGATCCGCTGGGTCGAAAGCTTTCTTT. Its protein product is CASSQGGSAGSKAFF.